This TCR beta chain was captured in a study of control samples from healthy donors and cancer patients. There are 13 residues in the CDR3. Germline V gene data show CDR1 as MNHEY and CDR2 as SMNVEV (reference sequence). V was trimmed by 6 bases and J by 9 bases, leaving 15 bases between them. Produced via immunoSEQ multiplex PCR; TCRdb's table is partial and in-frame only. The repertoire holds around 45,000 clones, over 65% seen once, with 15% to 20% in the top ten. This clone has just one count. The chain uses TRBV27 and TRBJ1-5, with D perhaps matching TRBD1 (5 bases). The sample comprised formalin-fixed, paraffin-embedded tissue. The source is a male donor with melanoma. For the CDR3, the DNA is TGTGCCAGCAGCCTGGGGCTGGGGAGGCCCCAGCATTTT. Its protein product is CASSLGLGRPQHF.